One and the same sample provided the 7 T cell receptor beta chains below, sequenced in a study of beta chain features in type 1 diabetes. Overall study findings and caveats: A moderate, significant TCRB CDR3 shortening appeared in type 1 diabetes across four CD4+ subsets.

The antigens these receptors bind are not known. Expressed TCRB transcripts were sequenced because the isolated RNA had all been reverse transcribed beforehand. Repertoires were generated with immunoSEQ multiplex PCR, while TCRdb's copy carries only in-frame clones and drops some. The sample includes fewer than 400,000 clones, approximately 10% of them seen just once. Sequences were obtained from central memory CD4+ T cells from blood. Source of these receptors: a man younger than 40 with type 1 diabetes.

There are many counts of this clone. The V gene is TRBV7-8, the J gene TRBJ2-3; TRBD1 agrees at 7 bases. The CDR3 has 15 amino acids. V lost 3 bases and J lost 1; bases outside the gene matches: 4. Germline values: CDR1 SGHVS, CDR2 FQNEAQ. The CDR3 DNA reads as TGTGCCAGCAGCTTTTGGGGACAGCGCACAGATACGCAGTATTTT. Residues: CASSFWGQRTDTQYF.

This clone has only a few counts. This sequence joins TRBV7-2 and TRBJ2-7; possible D gene TRBD2, 6 bases. The CDR3 extends over 15 amino acids. V lost 3 bases to trimming and J lost 3 bases, with 15 bases between them. Germline CDR1 SGHTA, CDR2 FQGNSA. The CDR3 here is CASSFTGGAVYEQYF. CDR3 nucleotide sequence: TGTGCCAGCAGCTTTACAGGAGGGGCGGTCTACGAGCAGTACTTC.

The table lists this clone with a few counts. DNA for the CDR3: TGTGCCAGCATTCCCGGGACAGGGTCATACAATGAGCAGTTCTTC. Residues: CASIPGTGSYNEQFF. The chain links TRBV6-6 to TRBJ2-1, with 9 bases fitting TRBD1. In germline, CDR1 is MNHNY, CDR2 SVGAGI (reference sequence). The length of the CDR3 is 15 residues. J was trimmed by 4 bases and V by 7 bases; bases with no gene match: 8.

This clone was seen only a few times. The chain has TRBV9 and TRBJ2-3; D unresolved. This CDR3 is 15 amino acids long. V lost 0 bases and J lost 0, with 8 bases in between. Per the germline V gene, CDR1 is SGDLS and CDR2 is YYNGEE. CDR3: CASSVAGRSTDTQYF. CDR3 nucleotide sequence: TGTGCCAGCAGCGTAGCGGGCAGAAGCACAGATACGCAGTATTTT.

This clone was picked up a small number of times. This sequence joins TRBV5-1 and TRBJ2-2; D uncertain. The V gene lost 0 bases and the J gene lost 1 base, with 7 bases spanning the gap. The CDR3 loop spans 15 amino acids. Per germline, CDR1 SGHRS and CDR2 YFSETQ. Here the CDR3 reads CASSLGRMNTGELFF. The CDR3 DNA reads as TGCGCCAGCAGCTTGGGCAGGATGAACACCGGGGAGCTGTTTTTT.

The count of this clone is one. Mismatch with germline at one junction end may stem from a read error. The chain joins TRBV5-4 to TRBJ2-5; D perhaps matches TRBD2 (5 bases). CDR3 length: 15 amino acids. CDR1 and CDR2 (germline): SGHNT, YYREEE (reference sequence). Here the CDR3 DNA reads TGCGCCAGCAGCTTGAATACGGGAAAGCAAGAGACCCAGTACTTC. The encoded protein is CASSLNTGKQETQYF.

The chain links TRBV25-1 to TRBJ1-4; a possible D gene is TRBD1 (5 bases). This CDR3 spans 15 amino acids. Per the germline V gene, CDR1 is MGHDK and CDR2 is SYGVNS. V lost 3 bases and J lost 3, with 11 bases in between. The CDR3 sequence: CASSDPTVPNEKLFF. The CDR3 DNA sequence: TGTGCCAGCAGTGACCCGACAGTCCCTAATGAAAAACTGTTTTTT.